The 32 T cell receptor beta chains presented below share a single source sample, sequenced in a study of T cells expressing NK-cell markers. Reprocessing the 5' RACE reads, TCRdb reports a single entry for every CDR3 protein and omits DNA. Here the sample table reports under 600,000 distinct CDR3 sequences. Sequencing input: blood T cells: a sorted CD56 or NKG2C T cell subset, CD4+ or CD8+ T cells, or bulk PBMC T cells (not recorded which). Receptor source: a woman in her fifties or sixties in good health.

This chain connects TRBV29-1 to TRBJ1-4; TCRdb outputs TRBD1, but without DNA this stays unchecked. This CDR3 is 13 amino acids long. Germline V gene data show CDR1 as SQVTM and CDR2 as ANQGSEA. The CDR3: CSVRGGQGEKLFF.

The chain joins TRBV5-1 to TRBJ2-1; TCRdb picks TRBD1, but there is no DNA to check that call. The length of the CDR3 is 15 residues. CDR1 SGHRS and CDR2 YFSETQ come from the germline V gene. CDR3 in amino acids: CASSRDSLPYNEQFF.

This chain connects TRBV2 to TRBJ1-2. The CDR3 totals 12 residues. CDR1 SNHLY and CDR2 FYNNEI come from the germline V gene. The CDR3 loop is CASSERTYGYTF.

This chain connects TRBV10-3 to TRBJ2-1; TCRdb's D call, TRBD1, is unchecked because there is no DNA. The CDR3 has 14 residues. Germline CDR1 and CDR2: ENHRY and SYGVKD. CDR3 residues: CANRPGQGYNEQFF.

This chain connects TRBV7-2 to TRBJ1-1; the D gene TCRdb calls, TRBD1, cannot be checked with no DNA. This CDR3 has 14 residues. The germline CDR1 and CDR2 sequences are SGHTA and FQGNSA. The CDR3 sequence is CASSPDPGRTEAFF.

The chain carries TRBV5-1 and TRBJ2-1. The CDR3 has 14 residues. Looked up from germline, CDR1 is SGHRS and CDR2 is YFSETQ. The CDR3 is CASSLEAGGYEQFF.

CDR3: CASSSRVESYGYTF. This chain joins TRBV5-1 and TRBJ1-2. Germline V gene sequence: CDR1 SGHRS, CDR2 YFSETQ. This CDR3 comprises 14 residues.

V gene TRBV11-2 combines with J gene TRBJ2-1; no DNA is available, so the TRBD2 call from TCRdb remains unchecked. There are 19 residues in the CDR3. Germline V gene lookup returns CDR1 SGHAT and CDR2 FQNNGV. The CDR3 sequence: CASSLAGLAGGITYNEQFF.

V is TRBV15 and J is TRBJ2-1; the TCRdb call, TRBD2, lacks DNA for checking. This CDR3 contains 16 residues. CDR1 LNHNV and CDR2 YYDKDF come from the germline V gene (reference sequence). This chain's CDR3 is CATSRETSGSYNEQFF. The full variable domain, with the rest looked up from reference TRBV15 and TRBJ2-1, is DAMVIQNPRYQVTQFGKPVTLSCSQTLNHNVMYWYQQKSSQAPKLLFHYYDKDFNNEADTPDNFQSRRPNTSFCFLDIRSPGLGDTAMYLCATSRETSGSYNEQFFGPGTRLTVL.

The chain has TRBV28 and TRBJ1-4; TCRdb picks TRBD1, but there is no DNA to check that call. Germline CDR1 MDHEN, CDR2 SYDVKM. The CDR3 runs to 15 residues. This CDR3 is CASSTSGTLNEKLFF.

The chain recombines TRBV4-1 with TRBJ1-4; absent DNA, TCRdb's TRBD1 call cannot be checked. The CDR3 contains 15 residues. Germline loops: CDR1 MGHRA, CDR2 YSYEKL. The CDR3 protein is CASSQGTGRNEKLFF.

This chain uses TRBV12-3 or TRBV12-4 with TRBJ2-3. The CDR3 is 12 residues long. The CDR3 protein is CASSIASGTQYF.

The chain couples TRBV11-1 to TRBJ2-1; with no DNA, the TCRdb D assignment of TRBD1 cannot be verified. The CDR3 is 13 residues long. The germline CDR1 and CDR2 sequences are SGHAT and FQDESV (reference sequence). CDR3 residues: CASSLEWASGQFF.

V gene TRBV15 combines with J gene TRBJ1-6; no DNA is available, so the TRBD1 call from TCRdb remains unchecked. This CDR3 is 16 amino acids long. Germline CDR1 LNHNV, CDR2 YYDKDF (reference sequence). The CDR3 here is CATSRDQGRTNSPLHF.

This chain connects TRBV7-2 to TRBJ2-2; TCRdb lists TRBD1, though no DNA is available to test this call. CDR3 length equals 12 residues. Germline V gene sequence: CDR1 SGHTA, CDR2 FQGNSA. CDR3 residues: CASSRPVGELFF. The full variable domain, completed using reference TRBV7-2 and TRBJ2-2, is GAGVSQSPSNKVTEKGKDVELRCDPISGHTALYWYRQSLGQGLEFLIYFQGNSAPDKSGLPSDRFSAERTGGSVSTLTIQRTQQEDSAVYLCASSRPVGELFFGEGSRLTVL.

The chain joins TRBV2 to TRBJ2-1; the D gene TCRdb calls, TRBD2, cannot be checked with no DNA. The CDR3 has 11 residues. Germline CDR1 reads SNHLY; CDR2 reads FYNNEI. The CDR3: CASSELLGQFF. Full variable domain (remainder filled in from reference TRBV2 and TRBJ2-1): EPEVTQTPSHQVTQMGQEVILRCVPISNHLYFYWYRQILGQKVEFLVSFYNNEISEKSEIFDDQFSVERPDGSNFTLKIRSTKLEDSAMYFCASSELLGQFFGPGTRLTVL.

The rearrangement joins TRBV19 to TRBJ2-7; with no DNA, the TCRdb D assignment of TRBD2 cannot be verified. Germline-derived CDR1 and CDR2 are LNHDA and SQIVND (reference sequence). The CDR3 runs to 15 residues. CDR3 amino acids: CASSISGGDGPEQYF.

The chain recombines TRBV25-1 with TRBJ1-2; TCRdb names TRBD1, which stays unverified in the absence of DNA. This CDR3 has 13 residues. Germline V gene data show CDR1 as MGHDK and CDR2 as SYGVNS. Here the CDR3 reads CASSEPTGVRYTF.

The chain recombines TRBV20-1 with TRBJ2-5. The CDR3 spans 14 residues. CDR1 is DFQATT and CDR2 is SNEGSKA in the germline V gene (reference sequence). The CDR3 sequence: CSARDLRIQETQYF.

The chain couples TRBV29-1 to TRBJ1-1; with no DNA, the TCRdb D assignment of TRBD1 cannot be verified. Germline V CDR1 and CDR2: SQVTM, ANQGSEA. CDR3 length: 13 amino acids. CDR3 loop: CSVSLTSSQGTFF. Together with reference TRBV29-1 and TRBJ1-1, the CDR3 gives the full variable domain: SAVISQKPSRDICQRGTSLTIQCQVDSQVTMMFWYRQQPGQSLTLIATANQGSEATYESGFVIDKFPISRPNLTFSTLTVSNMSPEDSSIYLCSVSLTSSQGTFFGQGTRLTVV.

The chain combines TRBV5-1 with TRBJ2-7; TCRdb's D call of TRBD1 is untestable without DNA. The CDR3 consists of 15 residues. Germline V gene data show CDR1 as SGHRS and CDR2 as YFSETQ. The CDR3 loop reads CASSLEPGRTYEQYF.

The rearrangement joins TRBV5-6 to TRBJ1-2; TCRdb indicates TRBD1, and absent DNA this call remains unverified. The CDR3 is made up of 12 amino acids. CDR1 and CDR2 (germline): SGHDT, YYEEEE. This chain's CDR3 is CASSLRTGPIHF.

The chain recombines TRBV5-1 with TRBJ1-2; TCRdb outputs TRBD1, but without DNA this stays unchecked. This CDR3 is built from 12 residues. Germline V gives CDR1 SGHRS, CDR2 YFSETQ. Here the CDR3 reads CASSLSGGGYTF.

V and J are TRBV11-2 and TRBJ1-1; TCRdb's D call of TRBD1 is untestable without DNA. CDR1 SGHAT and CDR2 FQNNGV come from the germline V gene. This CDR3 is 17 amino acids long. The CDR3 sequence is CASSGIGGSALNTEAFF.

This chain joins TRBV6-1 and TRBJ1-2. CDR3 size: 12 residues. The V gene's germline CDR1 is MNHNS and CDR2 SASEGT. The CDR3 loop is CASSDVRSSYTF.

The chain links TRBV6-4 to TRBJ1-3. Looked up from germline, CDR1 is MRHNA and CDR2 is SNTAGT. This CDR3 is 15 amino acids long. The CDR3 sequence is CASKGAVSSGNTIYF.

Here the CDR3 reads CASSLALTSGSSEQFF. V and J are TRBV5-6 and TRBJ2-1; TCRdb's assignment of TRBD2 cannot be checked, as there is no DNA. The CDR3 is made up of 16 amino acids. Germline V gene sequence: CDR1 SGHDT, CDR2 YYEEEE.

V and J are TRBV6-5 and TRBJ2-2. Germline V CDR1 and CDR2: MNHEY, SVGAGI. This CDR3 spans 14 amino acids. CDR3 protein: CASSYTRTAEELFF.

The chain joins TRBV27 to TRBJ2-6; TCRdb names TRBD1, which stays unverified in the absence of DNA. This CDR3 is built from 16 residues. Germline V CDR1 and CDR2: MNHEY, SMNVEV (reference sequence). The CDR3 loop reads CASSYGETVGANVLTF.

V is TRBV24-1 and J is TRBJ2-5; TCRdb gives TRBD1 as the D gene, but with no DNA this cannot be confirmed. The CDR3 sequence is 14 residues long. In germline, CDR1 is KGHDR, CDR2 SFDVKD. The CDR3 sequence is CATSPGQGYETQYF.

The chain joins TRBV12-3 or TRBV12-4 to TRBJ2-2; the D call of TRBD1 rests on TCRdb alone, since no DNA is present to check it. The CDR3 has 15 residues. The CDR3 loop is CASSPGSGLFGELFF.

The chain links TRBV6-6 to TRBJ1-2; TCRdb's assignment of TRBD1 cannot be checked, as there is no DNA. This CDR3 spans 13 amino acids. Per the germline V gene, CDR1 is MNHNY and CDR2 is SVGAGI (reference sequence). This chain's CDR3 is CASSVDRDSGYTF.